Detailed here is one T cell receptor beta chain. What it binds is not known. The donors were all healthy and Caucasian. Germline trimming cut 6 bases from V and 3 bases from J; bases unmatched to any gene: 9. The V gene's germline CDR1 is MDHEN and CDR2 SYDVKM. The length of the CDR3 is 16 residues. MiXCR, run by TCRdb on the 5' RACE reads, gives a single entry per CDR3 protein. This table holds 700,000 or so distinct CDR3 sequences, around 8.3% found once. The data originate from a study of identical twins. Study-level points and caveats: Alpha sequences out of frame and shared by twins had excess low generation probability. Abundant beta clonotypes from cord blood had fewer insertions, unlike memory repertoires, which showed none.

The same sample was also used in a study of yellow fever vaccine responses in identical twins.

Sequencing input: PBMCs. The origin of this receptor is a woman younger than 30 in good health. The V gene is TRBV28, the J gene TRBJ2-3; 10 nucleotides match TRBD2. The DNA of the CDR3 is TGTGCCAGCAGGGGGATGAGCGGGGGGGCTACAGATACGCAGTATTTT. It codes for CASRGMSGGATDTQYF. Supplemented by reference TRBV28 and TRBJ2-3, the full variable domain reads DVKVTQSSRYLVKRTGEKVFLECVQDMDHENMFWYRQDPGLGLRLIYFSYDVKMKEKGDIPEGYSVSREKKERFSLILESASTNQTSMYLCASRGMSGGATDTQYFGPGTRLTVL.